The 18 T cell receptor beta chains presented below share a single source sample, sequenced in a study of blood T cell repertoires in COVID-19. This table comes from immunoSEQ multiplex PCR, and its TCRdb copy is limited to in-frame clones, with some not included. The sample consists of 180,000 or so clones, more than 70% of them appearing once. The material sequenced was peripheral blood. Receptor source: a man aged 40-55 years with active or convalescent COVID-19.

This clone was observed once. The V and J genes are TRBV6-5 and TRBJ2-2; 9 bases map to TRBD1. The germline CDR1 and CDR2 sequences are MNHEY and SVGAGI. There are 15 residues in the CDR3. Trimming took 7 bases from V and 2 from J; bases not matched to a gene: 5. The CDR3 loop reads CASTGTGFNTGELFF. DNA of the CDR3: TGTGCCAGCACTGGGACAGGGTTTAACACCGGGGAGCTGTTTTTT.

This chain uses TRBV11-2 with TRBJ2-7, with a possible D match to TRBD2 (5 bases). The CDR3 loop spans 17 amino acids. V was clipped by 1 base and J by 4 bases, with 20 bases between them. The germline CDR1 and CDR2 sequences are SGHAT and FQNNGV. The CDR3 sequence: CASSLGGFRFWTYEQYF. In nucleotides, the CDR3 is TGTGCCAGCAGCTTAGGGGGTTTCCGGTTTTGGACTTACGAGCAGTACTTC.

The rearrangement links TRBV5-6 to TRBJ2-3, with 9 bases that match TRBD2. Germline values: CDR1 SGHDT, CDR2 YYEEEE. The V segment lost 1 base and the J segment 3 bases; nucleotides outside the gene matches: 0. CDR3 length equals 14 residues. CDR3 sequence: CASSLLAGTDTQYF. Here the CDR3 DNA reads TGTGCCAGCAGCTTGCTAGCGGGGACAGATACGCAGTATTTT. Full variable domain (outside the CDR3, taken from reference TRBV5-6 and TRBJ2-3): DAGVTQSPTHLIKTRGQQVTLRCSPKSGHDTVSWYQQALGQGPQFIFQYYEEEERQRGNFPDRFSGHQFPNYSSELNVNALLLGDSALYLCASSLLAGTDTQYFGPGTRLTVL.

J is TRBJ2-2 and V is TRBV2; 8 positions agree with TRBD2. The germline CDR1 and CDR2 sequences are SNHLY and FYNNEI. V lost 2 bases to trimming and J lost 1 base; unmatched junction nucleotides: 3. The CDR3 extends over 16 amino acids. Here the CDR3 reads CASSEFRGGNTGELFF. The CDR3 region has the DNA TGTGCCAGCAGTGAATTCCGGGGGGGGAACACCGGGGAGCTGTTTTTT.

Concerning this clone itself: Additional DNA sequences in this sample encode the identical CDR3. This sequence joins TRBV19 and TRBJ1-1, with D possibly TRBD1 on 6 matching bases. Per the germline V gene, CDR1 is LNHDA and CDR2 is SQIVND (reference sequence). The CDR3 has 13 amino acids. V was shortened by 8 bases and J by 2 bases, with 12 bases between the two germline ends. The CDR3 is CASSDRLNTEAFF. DNA for the CDR3: TGTGCCAGTTCGGACAGACTAAACACTGAAGCTTTCTTT.

The chain employs TRBV29-1 and TRBJ1-2; D unclear. Trimming left V 6 bases short and J 6 bases short, with 17 bases between. The germline V gene has CDR1 SQVTM and CDR2 ANQGSEA. The CDR3 is 13 residues long. In DNA, the CDR3 is TGCAGCGTGACCGCCCGCGGCGAGGATGGCTACACCTTC. This encodes CSVTARGEDGYTF.

This chain links TRBV6-5 with TRBJ1-1, with TRBD1 matching over 8 bases. CDR3 length equals 16 residues. Germline CDR1 MNHEY, CDR2 SVGAGI. Unmatched junction bases numbered 10, after V lost 3 bases and J lost 4 bases. CDR3 DNA sequence: TGTGCCAGCAGTTATCTCCGGACAGGGAGTGTCACTGAAGCTTTCTTT. Translating gives CASSYLRTGSVTEAFF.

This chain uses TRBV5-5 with TRBJ1-5; 8 nucleotides match TRBD1. Germline CDR1 and CDR2: SGHKS and YYEKEE (reference sequence). Germline trimming cut 1 base from V and 2 bases from J; bases unmatched to any gene: 5. The CDR3 spans 16 residues. The chain's CDR3 is CASSLLPDRGNQPQHF. CDR3 coding DNA: TGTGCCAGCAGCTTGTTACCGGACAGGGGCAATCAGCCCCAGCATTTT.

This clone was seen only once. The CDR3 loop is CAWHFRDRAYNEQFF. The CDR3 DNA is TGTGCCTGGCATTTCCGGGACAGGGCGTACAATGAGCAGTTCTTC. The chain uses TRBV30 and TRBJ2-1, with 9 positions matching TRBD1. CDR3 length: 15 residues. CDR1 and CDR2 from the germline V gene are GTSNPN and SVGIG (reference sequence). With 5 bases clipped from V and 4 bases from J, the junction kept 9 bases outside the gene matches. Full variable domain (remainder filled in from reference TRBV30 and TRBJ2-1): SQTIHQWPATLVQPVGSPLSLECTVEGTSNPNLYWYRQAAGRGLQLLFYSVGIGQISSEVPQNLSASRPQDRQFILSSKKLLLSDSGFYLCAWHFRDRAYNEQFFGPGTRLTVL.

This chain uses TRBV9 with TRBJ1-2; TRBD1 is a possible D gene (5 bases). CDR3 length equals 14 residues. V dropped 4 bases and J dropped 0 bases, with 10 bases sitting between them. The germline CDR1 and CDR2 sequences are SGDLS and YYNGEE. CDR3 coding DNA: TGTGCCAGCAGCATCGAGACAGCTAACTATGGCTACACCTTC. It translates to CASSIETANYGYTF.

The chain is built from TRBV15 and TRBJ1-5; 11 nucleotides align to TRBD1. The CDR3 consists of 15 residues. The germline CDR1 and CDR2 sequences are LNHNV and YYDKDF (reference sequence). The junction had 8 bases not matched to a gene; V was cut back by 3 bases and J by 10 bases. The CDR3 nucleotides read TGTGCCACCAGCAGCAGGGACAGGGGGGATCGACCCCAGCATTTT. Translating it yields CATSSRDRGDRPQHF.

The genes are TRBV6-2 or TRBV6-3 and TRBJ2-7, with TRBD2 matching over 12 bases. CDR3 length: 14 amino acids. CDR1 is MNHEY, CDR2 SVGEGT, per germline. The trim removed 5 bases at V and 5 bases at J, leaving 4 bases unmatched. The CDR3 here is CASSNLAGGHEQYF. The CDR3 coding sequence is TGTGCCAGCAGTAATCTAGCGGGGGGGCACGAGCAGTACTTC.

V is TRBV3-1 (or the pseudogene TRBV3-2) and J is TRBJ1-5; TRBD1 aligns across 7 bases. Trimming cost V 5 bases and J 3 bases; bases outside gene matches: 7. Germline assignment: CDR1 LGHDT and CDR2 YNNKEL (reference sequence). The CDR3 is made up of 15 amino acids. This CDR3 is CASSLAGTVNQPQHF. The CDR3 bases are TGTGCCAGCAGCTTGGCAGGGACAGTCAATCAGCCCCAGCATTTT.

V is TRBV28 and J is TRBJ1-2, with D tentatively TRBD1 (5 bases). The germline V gene encodes CDR1 MDHEN and CDR2 SYDVKM. CDR3 length equals 13 residues. The V and J ends lost 2 bases and 7 bases respectively, with 11 bases between them. In DNA, the CDR3 is TGTGCCAGCAGTTTAGGGGCCCCTGGTGGCTACACCTTC. Amino acid sequence: CASSLGAPGGYTF.

The rearrangement uses TRBV25-1 and TRBJ2-7; possibly TRBD2 for D (6 bases). V was pared by 5 bases and J by 4 bases, with 18 bases between. This CDR3 comprises 15 residues. Germline CDR1 reads MGHDK; CDR2 reads SYGVNS. This CDR3 is CASSNSLVGGYEQYF. DNA of the CDR3: TGTGCCAGCAGTAACTCGCTGGTCGGGGGATACGAGCAGTACTTC.

V usage is TRBV3-1 (or the pseudogene TRBV3-2) and J usage is TRBJ2-3; 8 nucleotides align to TRBD2. Germline assignment: CDR1 LGHDT and CDR2 YNNKEL (reference sequence). J lost 2 bases, V lost 1 base, and 5 bases had no gene match. The CDR3 runs to 16 residues. CDR3 nucleotides: TGTGCCAGCAGCCAAGGTAGCGGGGTGATCACAGATACGCAGTATTTT. Translated, it gives CASSQGSGVITDTQYF.

This chain links TRBV9 with TRBJ2-5, with D unresolved. The germline V and J ends were trimmed by 3 bases and 0 bases, with 9 bases remaining between them. Germline values: CDR1 SGDLS, CDR2 YYNGEE. The CDR3 is 14 amino acids. The CDR3 reads CASSASVYQETQYF. Written as DNA, the CDR3 is TGTGCCAGCAGCGCCTCGGTGTACCAAGAGACCCAGTACTTC.

The chain combines TRBV30 with TRBJ1-1; the D is unclear. Trimming left V 2 bases short and J 1 base short, with 5 bases between. Germline assignment: CDR1 GTSNPN and CDR2 SVGIG (reference sequence). The CDR3 has 12 residues. This CDR3 reads CAWSRENTEAFF. The DNA of the CDR3 is TGTGCCTGGAGTCGGGAGAACACTGAAGCTTTCTTT.